The next 14 T cell receptor beta chains were all read from a single sample in a study of shared clonotypes between healthy human individuals. Clones were sequenced by immunoSEQ multiplex PCR, and TCRdb holds only the in-frame ones, with some missing. The data contain some 2.1 million clones, 95% of them singletons. The sample taken for sequencing was naive CD4+ T cells sorted from blood. Subset meaning: CD45RA+ positively selected. Receptors were obtained from a man aged 18 to 30 in good health.

CDR3 region: CASSQAISTGEPRYGYTF. The CDR3 DNA is TGTGCCAGCAGCCAGGCCATCTCGACAGGGGAGCCCCGCTATGGCTACACCTTC. J is TRBJ1-2 and V is TRBV4-2; TRBD1 aligns across 8 bases. The germline V gene encodes CDR1 LGHNA and CDR2 YNFKEQ. V shed 3 bases and J 4 bases; nucleotides not matched to a gene: 16. This CDR3 spans 18 amino acids.

The V gene is TRBV28, the J gene TRBJ2-3, with D maybe TRBD2 (7 bases). The CDR3 is 17 amino acids. V was shortened by 6 bases and J by 2 bases, with 21 bases between the two germline ends. The germline V gene has CDR1 MDHEN and CDR2 SYDVKM. DNA for the CDR3: TGTGCCAGCAGCCCGGTTTCGGGCGGGGGCCCCACAGATACGCAGTATTTT. Translation: CASSPVSGGGPTDTQYF.

This sequence joins TRBV5-1 and TRBJ1-1; 12 nucleotides agree with TRBD1. CDR1 is SGHRS, CDR2 YFSETQ, per germline. Trimming removed 0 bases from V and 2 bases from J; junction bases left unmatched: 11. The CDR3 loop spans 19 amino acids. The CDR3 here is CASSLGIPGQGARNTEAFF. The CDR3 coding sequence is TGCGCCAGCAGCTTGGGGATCCCGGGACAGGGGGCGAGAAACACTGAAGCTTTCTTT.

The chain combines TRBV5-8 with TRBJ2-3, with D possibly being TRBD2 (5 bases). The CDR3 has 15 residues. Trimming removed 4 bases at V and 0 bases at J, with 12 bases between. Germline V gene data show CDR1 as SGHTS and CDR2 as YDEGEE. The CDR3 region is CASSIKGASTDTQYF. The CDR3 region has the DNA TGTGCCAGCAGCATAAAGGGAGCTAGCACAGATACGCAGTATTTT.

The chain joins TRBV28 to TRBJ1-2; 11 nucleotides match TRBD1. The CDR3 is 11 residues long. CDR1 MDHEN and CDR2 SYDVKM come from the germline V gene. The CDR3 sequence: CVTGQGGGYTF. CDR3 DNA sequence: TGTGTGACGGGACAGGGGGGAGGCTACACCTTC.

V and J are TRBV5-4 and TRBJ2-2, with a weak D call TRBD1 (5 bases). The CDR3 length is 15 residues. V shed 4 bases and J shed 0 bases, with 10 bases lying between them. Germline V CDR1 and CDR2: SGHNT, YYREEE (reference sequence). CDR3 nucleotide sequence: TGTGCCAGCAGCCATAGACAGTCGAACACCGGGGAGCTGTTTTTT. Its translation is CASSHRQSNTGELFF. Using reference TRBV5-4 and TRBJ2-2 for the parts outside the CDR3, the full variable domain is ETGVTQSPTHLIKTRGQQVTLRCSSQSGHNTVSWYQQALGQGPQFIFQYYREEENGRGNFPPRFSGLQFPNYSSELNVNALELDDSALYLCASSHRQSNTGELFFGEGSRLTVL.

The chain joins TRBV5-6 to TRBJ1-1; D remains ambiguous. Germline CDR1 SGHDT, CDR2 YYEEEE. The CDR3 is 16 amino acids. Between the trimmed V and J ends, which lost 6 bases and 1 base, there was a span of 19 bases. The CDR3 loop is CASTSVIGTRNTEAFF. DNA of the CDR3: TGTGCCAGCACCTCAGTCATAGGTACGAGGAACACTGAAGCTTTCTTT. Filled out from reference TRBV5-6 and TRBJ1-1, the complete variable domain reads DAGVTQSPTHLIKTRGQQVTLRCSPKSGHDTVSWYQQALGQGPQFIFQYYEEEERQRGNFPDRFSGHQFPNYSSELNVNALLLGDSALYLCASTSVIGTRNTEAFFGQGTRLTVV.

Points on this clone: Relative to the germline gene, one junction end is altered; a read error may explain this. The chain has TRBV5-1 and TRBJ2-2, with TRBD2 matching over 9 bases. The CDR3 contains 15 residues. In germline, CDR1 is SGHRS, CDR2 YFSETQ. CDR3 nucleotides: TGCGCCAGCAGCTCGCCTAGCGGGAACGCCGGGGAGCTGTTTTTT. Translation: CASSSPSGNAGELFF.

This rearrangement joins TRBV28 to TRBJ2-7; 9 nucleotides line up with TRBD1. Germline V lookup: CDR1 MDHEN, CDR2 SYDVKM. The ends lost 5 bases at V and 4 bases at J; junction bases unmatched: 3. CDR3 size: 13 residues. This chain's CDR3 is CASSSGTGYEQYF. The CDR3 DNA reads TGTGCCAGCAGTAGCGGGACAGGGTACGAGCAGTACTTC.

The chain links TRBV29-1 to TRBJ1-5, with D possibly TRBD1 on 6 matching bases. Between the trimmed V and J ends, which lost 5 bases and 0 bases, there was a span of 8 bases. Germline CDR1 SQVTM, CDR2 ANQGSEA. This CDR3 has 13 residues. The CDR3 DNA follows: TGCAGCGTTAGACAGGATAGCAATCAGCCCCAGCATTTT. This sequence encodes CSVRQDSNQPQHF.

The J gene is TRBJ1-4, the V gene TRBV10-2; a possible D gene is TRBD1 (6 bases). The length of the CDR3 is 15 residues. With 4 bases removed from V and 7 bases from J, the gap between germline ends came to 16 bases. Germline values: CDR1 WSHSY, CDR2 SAAADI. The CDR3 is CASSATGTPREKLFF. CDR3 nucleotides: TGCGCCAGCAGTGCAACCGGGACACCCCGTGAAAAACTGTTTTTT.

This chain connects TRBV5-1 to TRBJ2-2; D is possibly TRBD1 (5 bases). The CDR3 consists of 13 residues. Germline loops: CDR1 SGHRS, CDR2 YFSETQ. Deletions cut 4 bases from V and 4 bases from J, with 8 bases between. The DNA for the CDR3 is TGCGCCAGCAGCCACGACAGCACCGGGGAGCTGTTTTTT. Translated: CASSHDSTGELFF.

The rearrangement uses TRBV27 and TRBJ2-1; TRBD2 aligns across 12 bases. J lost 4 bases, V lost 9 bases, and 4 bases had no gene match. The CDR3 runs to 14 residues. Germline lookup yields CDR1 MNHEY and CDR2 SMNVEV (reference sequence). The CDR3 nucleotides read TGTGCCAGTACCGGGACTAGCGGGTACAATGAGCAGTTCTTC. It yields the protein CASTGTSGYNEQFF.

The chain carries TRBV27 and TRBJ2-2, with 14 bases aligning to TRBD2. CDR3 length: 17 residues. Trimming took 5 bases from V and 5 from J; bases not matched to a gene: 7. Germline-derived CDR1 and CDR2 are MNHEY and SMNVEV (reference sequence). The CDR3 is CASSLLTSGGATGELFF. The CDR3 nucleotides are TGTGCCAGCAGTCTCCTGACTAGCGGGGGGGCGACCGGGGAGCTGTTTTTT.